The 5 T cell receptor beta chains below come from one sample, sequenced in a study of CD8 T cells in ankylosing spondylitis. Study-level results: What appeared characteristic of ankylosing spondylitis blood was a TCR beta motif of 7 or 8 highly homologous variants.

TCRdb re-analysed the 5' RACE reads in MiXCR, keeping a single row per CDR3 protein. Here the sample spans some 800,000 distinct CDR3 sequences, approximately 12% being singletons. No antigens are known for them. Sequencing was performed on blood, either unsorted or a sorted T cell fraction (not recorded which). The receptors stem from a male donor with ankylosing spondylitis.

This clonotype was found many times. The J gene is TRBJ1-1, the V gene TRBV5-5; D might be TRBD1 (6 bases). Between the trimmed V and J ends, which lost 1 base and 3 bases, there was a span of 10 bases. This CDR3 spans 14 amino acids. CDR1 and CDR2 (germline): SGHKS, YYEKEE (reference sequence). This chain's CDR3 is CASSLLGAYTEAFF. CDR3 DNA: TGTGCCAGCAGCTTGTTGGGGGCCTACACTGAAGCTTTCTTT.

The V and J genes are TRBV11-2 and TRBJ2-1, with D possibly TRBD2 on 6 matching bases. The CDR3 extends over 16 amino acids. The germline V gene encodes CDR1 SGHAT and CDR2 FQNNGV. V gave up 5 bases and J gave up 7 bases, with 21 bases separating them. The DNA of the CDR3 is TGTGCCAGCAGCCCGTGGGCGGGATCGAGGAGTAATGAGCAGTTCTTC. Translated: CASSPWAGSRSNEQFF.

The CDR3 here is CASRGAVRMNEQYF. The DNA of the CDR3 is TGCGCCAGCAGGGGGGCCGTCCGGATGAACGAGCAGTACTTC. The chain uses TRBV5-1 and TRBJ2-7, with D perhaps TRBD1 (6 bases). Germline V gives CDR1 SGHRS, CDR2 YFSETQ. V lost 5 bases to trimming and J lost 5 bases, with 17 bases between them. The CDR3 runs 14 residues.

This clonotype was seen a few times. This chain joins TRBV20-1 and TRBJ1-2, with D maybe TRBD1 (5 bases). Germline CDR1 is DFQATT and CDR2 is SNEGSKA (reference sequence). The CDR3 is 11 residues long. CDR3 DNA: TGCAGCCCGCGGAAAAGGGGTGGCTACACCTTC. Translated: CSPRKRGGYTF.

V usage is TRBV27 and J usage is TRBJ2-7; 7 positions match TRBD2. Trimming took 5 bases from V and 4 from J; bases not matched to a gene: 8. Germline V lookup: CDR1 MNHEY, CDR2 SMNVEV (reference sequence). CDR3 length: 14 residues. The DNA for the CDR3 is TGTGCCAGCAGTCCCCTCTCGCGGGGGTACGAGCAGTACTTC. This encodes CASSPLSRGYEQYF.